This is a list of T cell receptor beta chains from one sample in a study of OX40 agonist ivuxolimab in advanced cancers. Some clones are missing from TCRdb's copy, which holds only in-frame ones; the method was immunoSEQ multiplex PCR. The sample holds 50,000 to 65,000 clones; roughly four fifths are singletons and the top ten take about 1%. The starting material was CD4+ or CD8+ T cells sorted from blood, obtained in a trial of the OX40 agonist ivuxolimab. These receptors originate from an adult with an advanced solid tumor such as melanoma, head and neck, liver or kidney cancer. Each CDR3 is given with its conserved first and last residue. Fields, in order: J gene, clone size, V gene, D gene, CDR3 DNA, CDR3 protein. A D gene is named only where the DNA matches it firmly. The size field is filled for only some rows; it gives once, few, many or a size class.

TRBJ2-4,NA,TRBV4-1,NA,TGCGCCAGCAGCCAAGAAAGAGTAGCCAAAAACATTCAGTACTTC,CASSQERVAKNIQYF
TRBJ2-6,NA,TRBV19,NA,TGTGCCAGTAGTACGTCCTCTGGGGCCAACGTCCTGACTTTC,CASSTSSGANVLTF
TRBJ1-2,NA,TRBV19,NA,TGTGCCAGTAGCCGTCCCCAAGAAGACAGGAGATACTATGGCTACACCTTC,CASSRPQEDRRYYGYTF
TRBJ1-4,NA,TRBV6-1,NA,TGTGCCAGCAGTGAAATCCCGTGGGGGGCGGGGGAAAAACTGTTTTTT,CASSEIPWGAGEKLFF
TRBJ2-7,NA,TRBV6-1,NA,TGTGCCAGCAGTGATACCGGGAGAACCTACGAGCAGTACTTC,CASSDTGRTYEQYF
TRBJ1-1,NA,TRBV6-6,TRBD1,TGTGCCACCTATAGACAGGGCGACACTGAAGCTTTCTTT,CATYRQGDTEAFF
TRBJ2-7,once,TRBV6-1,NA,TGTGCCAGCAGTGGAGTTGGAGGGGGCGCCGAGCAGTACTTC,CASSGVGGGAEQYF
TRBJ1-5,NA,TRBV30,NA,TGTGCCTGGAGTCGACGATTAGGAGAGCCCCAGCATTTT,CAWSRRLGEPQHF
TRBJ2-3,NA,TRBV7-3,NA,TGTGCCAGCAGCCAGGGGGGGAGCACAGATACGCAGTATTTT,CASSQGGSTDTQYF
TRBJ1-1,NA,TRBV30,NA,TGTGCCTGGAGGGAACAGTTGAACACTGAAGCTTTCTTT,CAWREQLNTEAFF
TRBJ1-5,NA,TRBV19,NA,TGTGCCAGTAGTGCCAGGGGAATGAGCAATCAGCCCCAGCATTTT,CASSARGMSNQPQHF
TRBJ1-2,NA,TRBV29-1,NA,TGCAGCGCAAATCATTGGGACTATGGCTACACCTTC,CSANHWDYGYTF
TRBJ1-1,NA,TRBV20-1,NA,TGCAGTGCTAGGGAAGGGACTGAAGCTTTCTTT,CSAREGTEAFF
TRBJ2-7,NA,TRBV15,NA,TGTGCCACCAGCGCCCGGGGGCGGGTGATCTCCGAGCAGTACTTC,CATSARGRVISEQYF
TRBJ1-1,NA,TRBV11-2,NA,TGTGCCAGCAGCTACACCGGGCCTAACAGCGGCACTGAAGCTTTCTTT,CASSYTGPNSGTEAFF
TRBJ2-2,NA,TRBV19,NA,TGTGCCAGTAGTATTATGTGGGGGAACACCGGGGAGCTGTTTTTT,CASSIMWGNTGELFF
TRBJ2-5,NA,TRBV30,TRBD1,TGTGCCTGGAGTGGAGGGGGCGGAAAGACCCAGTACTTC,CAWSGGGGKTQYF
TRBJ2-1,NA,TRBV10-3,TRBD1,TGTGCCATCAGTGAGCCCCCGGTGGGACAGGGGATTAATGAGCAGTTCTTC,CAISEPPVGQGINEQFF
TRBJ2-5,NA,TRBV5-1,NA,TGCGCCAGCAGCTTGGAAACCTTCCAAGAGACCCAGTACTTC,CASSLETFQETQYF
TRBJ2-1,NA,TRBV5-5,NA,TGTGCCAGCAGCTTGCGTCCGGGTTATGAGCAGTTCTTC,CASSLRPGYEQFF
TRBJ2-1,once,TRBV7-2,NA,TGTGCCAGCAGCTTAGTGGGTAGGGCGGATGAGCAGTTCTTC,CASSLVGRADEQFF
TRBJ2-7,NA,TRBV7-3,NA,TGTGCCAGCAGCTTACGTGGATCCGGGACGGGCCGGGACGAGCAGTACTTC,CASSLRGSGTGRDEQYF
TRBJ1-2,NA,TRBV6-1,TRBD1,TGTGCCTCCAAACGAGGGAGGGGGCTTAACTATGGCTACACCTTC,CASKRGRGLNYGYTF
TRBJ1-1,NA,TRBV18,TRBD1,TGTGCCAGCTCACCCAGGACAGGGTTGAGGGGTAACACTGAAGCTTTCTTT,CASSPRTGLRGNTEAFF
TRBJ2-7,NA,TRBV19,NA,TGTGCCAGTAGTTTCACCGACTACGAGCAGTACTTC,CASSFTDYEQYF
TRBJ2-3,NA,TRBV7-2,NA,TGTGCCAGCAGCTTAATGGGCAGGGGAACAGATACGCAGTATTTT,CASSLMGRGTDTQYF
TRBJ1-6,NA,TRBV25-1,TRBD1,TGTGCCAGCAGTGAGGGGGACAGGATCTCACCCCTCCACTTT,CASSEGDRISPLHF